This TCR beta chain was recovered during a study of T cells in Graves' hyperthyroidism and ophthalmopathy. Regarding the study as a whole: Blood also showed most of the thyroid clonotypes that were expanded above 0.001.

Exclusion of a patient resulted from uncontrolled infection, other autoimmune disease, pregnancy or lactation. TCR beta CDR3 region amplification was performed from RNA transcripts. Primed by the HTBI set, a first-round RT-PCR was run on the TCR CDR3. TCRdb independently ran MiXCR on the multiplex PCR reads; one entry per CDR3 protein. Found here are about 400,000 distinct CDR3 sequences, around 16% of them singletons; the top ten hold about 30%. This clonotype was detected many times. Its antigen is currently unknown. V shed 7 bases and J shed 1 base, with 13 bases lying between them. In germline, CDR1 is SGHTA, CDR2 FQGNSA. This CDR3 spans 15 amino acids.

This clonotype was obtained from a woman younger than 35 with Graves' hyperthyroidism that later progressed to Graves' ophthalmopathy. The sample taken for sequencing was blood. The chain combines TRBV7-2 with TRBJ2-2; unclear D gene. CDR3 DNA sequence: TGTGCCAGCACCACCAACTACCAGAACACCGGGGAGCTGTTTTTT. It yields the protein CASTTNYQNTGELFF.